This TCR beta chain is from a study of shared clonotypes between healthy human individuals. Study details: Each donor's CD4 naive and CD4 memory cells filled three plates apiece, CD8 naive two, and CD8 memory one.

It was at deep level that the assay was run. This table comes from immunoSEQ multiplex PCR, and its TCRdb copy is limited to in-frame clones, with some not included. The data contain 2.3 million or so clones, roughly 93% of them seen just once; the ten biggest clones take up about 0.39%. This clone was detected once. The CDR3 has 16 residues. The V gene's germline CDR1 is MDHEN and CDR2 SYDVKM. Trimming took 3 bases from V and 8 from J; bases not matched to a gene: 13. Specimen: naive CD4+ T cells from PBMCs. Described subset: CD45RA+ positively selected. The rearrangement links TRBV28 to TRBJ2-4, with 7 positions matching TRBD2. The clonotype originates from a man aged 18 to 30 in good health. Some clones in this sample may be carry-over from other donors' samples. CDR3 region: CASSLGRDYQGHIQYF. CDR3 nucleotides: TGTGCCAGCAGTTTGGGACGGGACTATCAAGGGCACATTCAGTACTTC.